These 15 T cell receptor beta chains were all obtained from the same sample, sequenced in a study of blood T cell repertoires in COVID-19. Using immunoSEQ multiplex PCR, the repertoire was profiled, and TCRdb retains in-frame clones only, with some absent. The sample consists of tens of thousands of clones, about nine tenths of them appearing once. The source material was peripheral blood. These receptors came from a man between 65 and 85 years old with active or convalescent COVID-19.

The chain links TRBV18 to TRBJ2-7, with 14 bases lining up with TRBD2. The germline gives CDR1 KGHSH, CDR2 LQKENI. The CDR3 is 18 amino acids. J lost 0 bases, V lost 0 bases, and 4 bases had no gene match. The CDR3 reads CASSPPRTSGGLSYEQYF. DNA of the CDR3: TGTGCCAGCTCACCACCGCGGACTAGCGGGGGGCTCTCCTACGAGCAGTACTTC.

This rearrangement joins TRBV18 to TRBJ1-2; TRBD1 matches 8 bases. V lost 6 bases, J lost 3 bases, and 12 bases stayed unmatched. CDR1 is KGHSH and CDR2 is LQKENI in the germline V gene. There are 16 residues in the CDR3. CDR3 nucleotide sequence: TGTGCCAGCTCGCGTCAACCGGGACAGGAGTACTATGGCTACACCTTC. This translates into CASSRQPGQEYYGYTF.

This chain uses TRBV5-1 with TRBJ1-1; D call uncertain. Trimming pared 0 bases from V and 0 bases from J, leaving 6 bases between. The CDR3 contains 14 residues. CDR1 is SGHRS and CDR2 is YFSETQ in the germline V gene. The chain's CDR3 is CASSLGGVNTEAFF. Written as DNA, the CDR3 is TGCGCCAGCAGCTTGGGCGGGGTGAACACTGAAGCTTTCTTT.

The chain employs TRBV2 and TRBJ2-5, with 8 bases lining up with TRBD2. Trimming cost V 2 bases and J 2 bases; bases outside gene matches: 13. The CDR3 spans 18 residues. The V gene's germline CDR1 is SNHLY and CDR2 FYNNEI. The CDR3 sequence: CASSEIRRGGLSQETQYF. CDR3 nucleotides: TGTGCCAGCAGTGAAATCCGACGGGGGGGCCTCTCACAAGAGACCCAGTACTTC.

The gene calls are TRBV4-3 and TRBJ1-2, with a possible D match to TRBD1 (5 bases). Looked up from germline, CDR1 is LGHNA and CDR2 is YSLEER. The CDR3 has 15 amino acids. Trimming stripped 3 bases from V and 6 bases from J, with 17 bases between. CDR3 sequence (DNA): TGCGCCAGCAGCCAGTCCGGGGGGGAGAGGAATGGCTACACCTTC. Its protein is CASSQSGGERNGYTF.

Only one count was recorded for this clone. This rearrangement joins TRBV7-2 to TRBJ1-1; 8 bases map to TRBD1. J was trimmed by 1 base and V by 7 bases; bases with no gene match: 5. The CDR3 runs to 14 residues. Germline V CDR1 and CDR2: SGHTA, FQGNSA. The CDR3 spells CASKRTGTNTEAFF. Here the CDR3 DNA reads TGTGCCAGCAAACGGACAGGGACGAACACTGAAGCTTTCTTT.

This rearrangement joins TRBV19 to TRBJ1-2; the match to TRBD1 covers 8 bases. The CDR3 extends over 15 amino acids. Germline-derived CDR1 and CDR2 are LNHDA and SQIVND (reference sequence). With V trimmed by 3 bases and J by 3 bases, 6 bases remained unmatched. In DNA, the CDR3 is TGTGCCAGTAGTATCGGACAGGGTTTGGACTATGGCTACACCTTC. Translated: CASSIGQGLDYGYTF.

V and J are TRBV6-5 and TRBJ1-2; 8 bases align to TRBD1. This CDR3 spans 16 amino acids. Trimming at V came to 0 bases and at J to 2 bases, leaving 5 bases not matched to a gene. The germline CDR1 and CDR2 sequences are MNHEY and SVGAGI. CDR3 sequence reads: CASSYSRQGANYGYTF. The DNA for the CDR3 is TGTGCCAGCAGTTACTCGAGGCAGGGGGCGAACTATGGCTACACCTTC.

The chain has TRBV7-2 and TRBJ2-1; D possibly corresponds to TRBD2 (6 bases). CDR1 is SGHTA, CDR2 FQGNSA, per germline. The germline V and J ends were trimmed by 4 bases and 8 bases, with 18 bases remaining between them. The length of the CDR3 is 15 residues. CDR3 nucleotides: TGTGCCAGCAGCTCGGGACTTTCGGCCAATGATGAGCAGTTCTTC. This encodes CASSSGLSANDEQFF.

The chain carries TRBV29-1 and TRBJ1-2; no clear D. V shed 2 bases and J shed 4 bases, with 8 bases lying between them. This CDR3 comprises 12 residues. Germline CDR1 and CDR2: SQVTM and ANQGSEA. As DNA, the CDR3 is TGCAGCGTTGAAACCCCGGGCTATGGCTACACCTTC. It specifies CSVETPGYGYTF.

The chain combines TRBV5-1 with TRBJ1-2, with 8 positions matching TRBD1. Losses at the gene ends were 1 base for V and 4 bases for J; bases not matched to a gene: 6. This CDR3 has 15 residues. Germline V gene data show CDR1 as SGHRS and CDR2 as YFSETQ. The DNA for the CDR3 is TGCGCCAGCAGCTTGCGGTCGACAGGGGCCTATGGCTACACCTTC. It codes for CASSLRSTGAYGYTF.

This chain links TRBV5-1 with TRBJ1-1; 7 positions match TRBD1. The V gene end was trimmed by 2 bases and the J gene end by 0 bases; junction bases not matched to a gene: 4. The CDR3 loop spans 15 amino acids. The germline V gene encodes CDR1 SGHRS and CDR2 YFSETQ. The CDR3 spells CASSLQGRLNTEAFF. The CDR3 DNA reads as TGCGCCAGCAGCTTACAGGGGCGGCTGAACACTGAAGCTTTCTTT.

The rearrangement links TRBV7-8 to TRBJ1-4; no firm D call. This CDR3 is 16 amino acids long. With 5 bases removed from V and 0 bases from J, the gap between germline ends came to 13 bases. Germline V gene lookup returns CDR1 SGHVS and CDR2 FQNEAQ. The CDR3 region is CASSGGGRSTNEKLFF. DNA of the CDR3: TGTGCCAGCAGCGGAGGTGGGAGATCAACTAATGAAAAACTGTTTTTT.

The chain recombines TRBV27 with TRBJ2-7, with D perhaps TRBD1 (6 bases). The CDR3 sequence is 16 residues long. From germline, CDR1 is MNHEY and CDR2 SMNVEV (reference sequence). V was pared by 3 bases and J by 1 base, with 16 bases between. For the CDR3, the DNA is TGTGCCAGCAGTTTCTCGGCCGGGACACTATCCTACGAGCAGTACTTC. As protein: CASSFSAGTLSYEQYF.

The chain combines TRBV28 with TRBJ2-7; D possibly corresponds to TRBD1 (6 bases). This CDR3 region has 14 residues. V was pared by 4 bases and J by 5 bases, with 15 bases between. Germline assignment: CDR1 MDHEN and CDR2 SYDVKM. This CDR3 reads CASSYRVSPHEQYF. The CDR3 DNA follows: TGTGCCAGCAGTTACAGGGTCTCCCCCCACGAGCAGTACTTC.